The clone carrying this T cell receptor beta chain has just a few counts. This sample is drawn from a study of molecular identifiers for immune sequencing clone quantification. The CDR3 contains 14 residues. From germline, CDR1 is MNHEY and CDR2 SMNVEV (reference sequence). Germline trimming cut 5 bases from V and 3 bases from J; bases unmatched to any gene: 4. Via MiXCR, TCRdb re-called the PCR reads, giving one row per CDR3 protein. The top ten clones hold 0.75% to 0.95% of a sample with under 650,000 distinct CDR3 sequences, 15% to 20% of them seen once. The sequenced material came from naive CD8+ T cells from blood, with Jurkat cell RNA spiked in. Stated subset: FACS-sorted CD8+CD4-CCR7+CD45RA+ naive T cells. This TCR came from a human donor in good health. Some libraries in this study had Jurkat cell RNA spiked in. The chain links TRBV27 to TRBJ2-4, with 7 bases fitting TRBD1. CDR3 sequence reads: CASSTGQSKNIQYF. In DNA form, the CDR3 reads TGTGCCAGCAGTACGGGACAGAGCAAAAACATTCAGTACTTC.